The present T cell receptor beta chain was sequenced within a study of T cell changes during pregnancy in multiple sclerosis. V gave up 7 bases and J gave up 0 bases, with 13 bases separating them. CDR1 is SQVTM, CDR2 ANQGSEA, per germline. This CDR3 spans 13 amino acids. Sequencing used immunoSEQ multiplex PCR; TCRdb keeps in-frame clones, though not all of them. The profile shows about 70,000 clones, about 92% of them singletons. This clone has only one observation. The TCR comes from a female donor in good health, enrolled as a control in a pregnancy study. This chain joins TRBV29-1 and TRBJ2-7; D is ambiguous. Sequenced material: CD8+ T cells from peripheral blood mononuclear cells, taken in the third trimester of pregnancy. The CDR3 is CSGRYSSSYEQYF. The CDR3 coding sequence is TGCAGCGGCAGATACAGTAGCTCCTACGAGCAGTACTTC.